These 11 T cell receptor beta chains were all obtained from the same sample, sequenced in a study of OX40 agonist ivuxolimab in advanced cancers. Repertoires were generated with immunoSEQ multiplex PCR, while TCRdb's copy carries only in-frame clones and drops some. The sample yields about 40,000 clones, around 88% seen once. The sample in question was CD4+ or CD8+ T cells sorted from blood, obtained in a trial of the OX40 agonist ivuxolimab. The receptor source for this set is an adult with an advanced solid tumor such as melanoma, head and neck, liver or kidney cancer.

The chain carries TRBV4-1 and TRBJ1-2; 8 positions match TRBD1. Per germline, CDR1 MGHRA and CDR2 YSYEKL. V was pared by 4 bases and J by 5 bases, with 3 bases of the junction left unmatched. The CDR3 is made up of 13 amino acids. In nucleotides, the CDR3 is TGCGCCAGCAGCCCAAGACAGGGGTATGGCTACACCTTC. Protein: CASSPRQGYGYTF.

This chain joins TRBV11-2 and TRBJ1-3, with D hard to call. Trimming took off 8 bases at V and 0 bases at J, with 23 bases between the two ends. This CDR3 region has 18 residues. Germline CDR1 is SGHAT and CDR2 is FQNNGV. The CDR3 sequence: CASGNYWRAGDSGNTIYF. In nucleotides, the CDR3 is TGTGCCAGCGGAAATTATTGGCGGGCAGGAGACTCTGGAAACACCATATATTTT.

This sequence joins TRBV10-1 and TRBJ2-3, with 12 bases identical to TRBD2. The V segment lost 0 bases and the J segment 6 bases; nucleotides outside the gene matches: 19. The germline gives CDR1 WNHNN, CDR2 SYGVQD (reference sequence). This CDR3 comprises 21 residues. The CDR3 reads CASSESTLAGGPISLVDTQYF. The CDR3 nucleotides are TGCGCCAGCAGTGAGTCGACTCTAGCGGGAGGGCCGATTTCCTTGGTCGATACGCAGTATTTT.

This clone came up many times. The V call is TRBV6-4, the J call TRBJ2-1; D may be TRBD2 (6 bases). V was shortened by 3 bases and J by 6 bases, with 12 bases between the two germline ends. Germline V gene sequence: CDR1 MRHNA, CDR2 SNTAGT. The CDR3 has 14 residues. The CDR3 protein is CASSETGDRNEQFF. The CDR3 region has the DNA TGTGCCAGCAGTGAAACGGGGGACCGCAATGAGCAGTTCTTC.

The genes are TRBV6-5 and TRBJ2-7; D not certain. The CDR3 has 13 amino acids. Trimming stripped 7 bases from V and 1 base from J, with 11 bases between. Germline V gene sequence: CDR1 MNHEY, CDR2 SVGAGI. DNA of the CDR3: TGTGCCAGCAAGTTGGGCAGTTCCTACGAGCAGTACTTC. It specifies CASKLGSSYEQYF.

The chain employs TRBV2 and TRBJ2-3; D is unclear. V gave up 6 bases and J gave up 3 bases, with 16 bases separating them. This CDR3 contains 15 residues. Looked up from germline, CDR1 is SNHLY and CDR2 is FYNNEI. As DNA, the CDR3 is TGTGCCAGCAGCGAGGACGGCTTCTCAACAGATACGCAGTATTTT. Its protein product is CASSEDGFSTDTQYF.

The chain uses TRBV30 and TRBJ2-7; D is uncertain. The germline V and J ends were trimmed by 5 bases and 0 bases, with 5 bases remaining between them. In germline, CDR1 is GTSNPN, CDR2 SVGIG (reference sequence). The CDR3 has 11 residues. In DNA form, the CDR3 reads TGTGCCTGGGGTAGCTCCTACGAGCAGTACTTC. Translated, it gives CAWGSSYEQYF.

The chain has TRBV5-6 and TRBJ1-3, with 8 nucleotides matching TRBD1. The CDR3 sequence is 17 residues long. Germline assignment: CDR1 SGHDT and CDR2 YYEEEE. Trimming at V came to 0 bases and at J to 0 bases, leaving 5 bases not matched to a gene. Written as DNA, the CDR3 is TGTGCCAGCAGCTTGGGGACAGGGTTGAGCTCTGGAAACACCATATATTTT. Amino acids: CASSLGTGLSSGNTIYF.

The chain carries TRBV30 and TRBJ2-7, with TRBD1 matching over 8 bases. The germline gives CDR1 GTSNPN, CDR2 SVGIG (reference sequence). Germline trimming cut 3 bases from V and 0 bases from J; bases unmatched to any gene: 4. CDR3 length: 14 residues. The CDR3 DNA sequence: TGTGCCTGGAGCTCCGGGACAGGCTCCTACGAGCAGTACTTC. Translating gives CAWSSGTGSYEQYF.

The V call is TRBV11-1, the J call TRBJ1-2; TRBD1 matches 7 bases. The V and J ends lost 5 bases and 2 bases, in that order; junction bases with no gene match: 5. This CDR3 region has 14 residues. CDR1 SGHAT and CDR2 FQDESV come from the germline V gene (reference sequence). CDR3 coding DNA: TGTGCCAGCAGCCCAGACAGGGCGAACTATGGCTACACCTTC. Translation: CASSPDRANYGYTF.

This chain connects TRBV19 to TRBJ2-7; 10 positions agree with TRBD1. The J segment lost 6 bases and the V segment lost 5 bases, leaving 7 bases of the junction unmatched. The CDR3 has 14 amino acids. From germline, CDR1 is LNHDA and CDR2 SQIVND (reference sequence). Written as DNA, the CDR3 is TGTGCCAGTAGTCATGGCGGGACAGGGGCCGAGCAGTACTTC. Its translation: CASSHGGTGAEQYF.